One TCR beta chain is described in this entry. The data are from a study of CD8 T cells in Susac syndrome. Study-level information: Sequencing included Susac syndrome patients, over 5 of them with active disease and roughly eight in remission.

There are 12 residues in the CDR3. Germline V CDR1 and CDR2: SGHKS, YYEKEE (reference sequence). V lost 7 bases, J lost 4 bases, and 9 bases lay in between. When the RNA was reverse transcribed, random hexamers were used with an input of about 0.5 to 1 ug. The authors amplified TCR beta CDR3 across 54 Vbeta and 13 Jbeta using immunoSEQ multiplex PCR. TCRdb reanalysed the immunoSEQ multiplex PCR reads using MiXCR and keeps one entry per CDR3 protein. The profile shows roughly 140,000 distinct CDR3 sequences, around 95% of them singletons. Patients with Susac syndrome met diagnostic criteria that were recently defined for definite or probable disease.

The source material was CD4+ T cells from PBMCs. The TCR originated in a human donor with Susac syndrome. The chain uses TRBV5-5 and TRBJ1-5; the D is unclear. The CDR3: CASSNPNQPQHF. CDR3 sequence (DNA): TGTGCCAGCTCTAACCCAAATCAGCCCCAGCATTTT. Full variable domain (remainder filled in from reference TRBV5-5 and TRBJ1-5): DAGVTQSPTHLIKTRGQQVTLRCSPISGHKSVSWYQQVLGQGPQFIFQYYEKEERGRGNFPDRFSARQFPNYSSELNVNALLLGDSALYLCASSNPNQPQHFGDGTRLSIL.